Below, 3 T cell receptor beta chains from the same sample are listed, as sequenced in a study of T cell changes during pregnancy in multiple sclerosis. Here immunoSEQ multiplex PCR was the method, and the copy in TCRdb shows in-frame clones only, minus some. The repertoire holds approximately 83,000 clones, with just under 95% as singletons. The source was peripheral blood, collected in the first trimester of pregnancy. These TCRs come from a female donor with multiple sclerosis, enrolled in a pregnancy study.

In DNA, the CDR3 is TGTGCCAGCAGCGTAGAGCAGGGGACCGTCTACGAGCAGTACTTC. It codes for CASSVEQGTVYEQYF. This chain connects TRBV9 to TRBJ2-7; tentatively, D is TRBD1 (6 bases). V was pared by 0 bases and J by 3 bases, with 13 bases between. The CDR3 has 15 amino acids. Germline V CDR1 and CDR2: SGDLS, YYNGEE.

The rearrangement links TRBV30 to TRBJ1-5, with unresolved D. Germline lookup yields CDR1 GTSNPN and CDR2 SVGIG (reference sequence). CDR3 length: 13 residues. Trimming shortened V by 0 bases and J by 1 base, and 4 bases separated the two germline ends. This chain's CDR3 is CAWSVGSNQPQHF. The CDR3 nucleotides are TGTGCCTGGAGTGTCGGGAGCAATCAGCCCCAGCATTTT.

The V call is TRBV29-1, the J call TRBJ1-2; a possible D gene is TRBD1 (5 bases). Germline-derived CDR1 and CDR2 are SQVTM and ANQGSEA. This CDR3 spans 14 amino acids. Trimming removed 7 bases from V and 2 bases from J, with 17 bases in between. CDR3 DNA sequence: TGCAGCGGGAAGACGACGACAGAGAACTATGGCTACACCTTC. Translated: CSGKTTTENYGYTF.